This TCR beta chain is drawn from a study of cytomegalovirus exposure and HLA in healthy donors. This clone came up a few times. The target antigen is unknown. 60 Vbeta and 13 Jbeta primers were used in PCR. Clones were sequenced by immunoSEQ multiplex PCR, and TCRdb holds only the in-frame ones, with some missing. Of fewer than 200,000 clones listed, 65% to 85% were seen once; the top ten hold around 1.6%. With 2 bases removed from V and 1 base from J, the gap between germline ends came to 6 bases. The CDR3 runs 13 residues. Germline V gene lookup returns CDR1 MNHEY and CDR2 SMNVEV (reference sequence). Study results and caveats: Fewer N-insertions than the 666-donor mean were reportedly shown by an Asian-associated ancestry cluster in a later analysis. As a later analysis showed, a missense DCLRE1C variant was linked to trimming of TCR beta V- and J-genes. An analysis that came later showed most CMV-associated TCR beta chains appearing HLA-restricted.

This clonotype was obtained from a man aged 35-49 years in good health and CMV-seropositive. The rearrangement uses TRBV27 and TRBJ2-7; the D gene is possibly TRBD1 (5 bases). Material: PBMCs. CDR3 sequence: CASSLQGSYEQYF. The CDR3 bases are TGTGCCAGCAGTTTACAGGGATCCTACGAGCAGTACTTC.